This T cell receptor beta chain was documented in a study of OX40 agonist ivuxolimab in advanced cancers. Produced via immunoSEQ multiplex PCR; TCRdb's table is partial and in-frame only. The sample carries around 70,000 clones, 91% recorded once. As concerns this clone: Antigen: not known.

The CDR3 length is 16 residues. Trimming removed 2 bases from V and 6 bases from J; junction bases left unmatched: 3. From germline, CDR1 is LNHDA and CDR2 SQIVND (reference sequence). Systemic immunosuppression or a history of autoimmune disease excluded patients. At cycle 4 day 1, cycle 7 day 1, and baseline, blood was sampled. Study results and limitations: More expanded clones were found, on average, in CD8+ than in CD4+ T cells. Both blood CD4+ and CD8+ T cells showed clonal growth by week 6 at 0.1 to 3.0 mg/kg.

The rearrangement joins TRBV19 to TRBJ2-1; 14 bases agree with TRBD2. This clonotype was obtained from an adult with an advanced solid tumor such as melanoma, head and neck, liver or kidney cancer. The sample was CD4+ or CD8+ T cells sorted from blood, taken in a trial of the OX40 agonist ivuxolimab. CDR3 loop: CASSITGTSGSNEQFF. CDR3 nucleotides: TGTGCCAGTAGTATAACCGGGACTAGCGGGAGCAATGAGCAGTTCTTC.